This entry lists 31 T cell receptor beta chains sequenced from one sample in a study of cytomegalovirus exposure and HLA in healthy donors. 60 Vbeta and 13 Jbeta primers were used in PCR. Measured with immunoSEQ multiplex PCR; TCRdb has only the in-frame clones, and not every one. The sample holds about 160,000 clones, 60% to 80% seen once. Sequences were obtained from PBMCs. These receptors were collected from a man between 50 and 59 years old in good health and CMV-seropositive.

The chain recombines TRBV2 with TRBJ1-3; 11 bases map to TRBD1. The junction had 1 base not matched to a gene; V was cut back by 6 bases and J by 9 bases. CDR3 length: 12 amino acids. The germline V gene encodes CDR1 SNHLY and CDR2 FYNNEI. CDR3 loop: CASRGTGGTIYF. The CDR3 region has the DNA TGTGCCAGCAGGGGGACAGGGGGCACCATATATTTT. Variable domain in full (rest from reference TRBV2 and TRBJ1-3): EPEVTQTPSHQVTQMGQEVILRCVPISNHLYFYWYRQILGQKVEFLVSFYNNEISEKSEIFDDQFSVERPDGSNFTLKIRSTKLEDSAMYFCASRGTGGTIYFGEGSWLTVV.

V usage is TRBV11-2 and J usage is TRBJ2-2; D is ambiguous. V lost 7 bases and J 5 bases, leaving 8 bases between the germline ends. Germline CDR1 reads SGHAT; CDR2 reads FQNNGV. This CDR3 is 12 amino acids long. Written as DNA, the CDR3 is TGTGCCAGCACCCTAGGAACCGGGGAGCTGTTTTTT. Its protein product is CASTLGTGELFF.

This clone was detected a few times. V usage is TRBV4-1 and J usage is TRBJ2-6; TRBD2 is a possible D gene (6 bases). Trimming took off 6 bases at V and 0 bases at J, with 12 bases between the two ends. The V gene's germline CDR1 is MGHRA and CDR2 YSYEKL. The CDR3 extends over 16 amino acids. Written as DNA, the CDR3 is TGCGCCAGCAGACTAGCCCCTTCCTCTGGGGCCAACGTCCTGACTTTC. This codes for CASRLAPSSGANVLTF.

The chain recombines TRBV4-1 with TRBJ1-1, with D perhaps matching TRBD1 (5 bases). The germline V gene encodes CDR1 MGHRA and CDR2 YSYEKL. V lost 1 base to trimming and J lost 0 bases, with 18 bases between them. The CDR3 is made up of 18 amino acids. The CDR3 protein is CASSQVSGVRAMNTEAFF. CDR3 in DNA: TGCGCCAGCAGCCAAGTATCGGGGGTCCGCGCCATGAACACTGAAGCTTTCTTT.

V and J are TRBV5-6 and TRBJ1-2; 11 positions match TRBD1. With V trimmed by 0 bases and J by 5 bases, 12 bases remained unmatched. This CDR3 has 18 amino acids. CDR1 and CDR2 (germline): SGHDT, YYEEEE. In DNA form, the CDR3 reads TGTGCCAGCAGCTTGGAAAGTTACGGGACAGGGGGAACATATGGCTACACCTTC. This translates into CASSLESYGTGGTYGYTF.

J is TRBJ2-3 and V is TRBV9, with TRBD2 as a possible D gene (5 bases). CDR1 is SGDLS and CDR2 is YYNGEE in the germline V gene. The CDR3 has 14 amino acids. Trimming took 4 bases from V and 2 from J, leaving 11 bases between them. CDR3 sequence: CASSPTGNTDTQYF. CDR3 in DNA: TGTGCCAGCAGCCCAACCGGGAACACAGATACGCAGTATTTT.

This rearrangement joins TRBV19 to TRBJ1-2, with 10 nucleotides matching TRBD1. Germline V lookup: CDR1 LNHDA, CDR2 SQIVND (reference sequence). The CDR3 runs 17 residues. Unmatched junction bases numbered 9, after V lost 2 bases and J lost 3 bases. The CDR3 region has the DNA TGTGCCAGTAGTATAAAAGGATCGACAGGGGGCCACTATGGCTACACCTTC. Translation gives CASSIKGSTGGHYGYTF.

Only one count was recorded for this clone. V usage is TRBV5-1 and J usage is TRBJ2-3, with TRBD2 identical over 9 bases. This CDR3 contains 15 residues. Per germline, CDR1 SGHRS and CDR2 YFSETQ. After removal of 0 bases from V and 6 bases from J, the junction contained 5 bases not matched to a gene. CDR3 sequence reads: CASSLGASGVDTQYF. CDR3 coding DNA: TGCGCCAGCAGCTTGGGGGCTAGCGGGGTGGATACGCAGTATTTT.

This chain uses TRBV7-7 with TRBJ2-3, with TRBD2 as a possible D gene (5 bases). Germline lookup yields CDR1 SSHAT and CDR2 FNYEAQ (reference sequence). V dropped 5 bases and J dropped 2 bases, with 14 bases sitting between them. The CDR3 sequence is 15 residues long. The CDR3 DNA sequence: TGTGCCAGCAGCCTACGGAGCGGTTCCACAGATACGCAGTATTTT. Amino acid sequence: CASSLRSGSTDTQYF.

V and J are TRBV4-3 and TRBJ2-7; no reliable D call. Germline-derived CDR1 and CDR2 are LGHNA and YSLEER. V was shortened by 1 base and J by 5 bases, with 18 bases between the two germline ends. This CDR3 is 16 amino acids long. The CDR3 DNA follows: TGCGCCAGCAGCCAAGGAGTAGGCGGCGAGGCCCACGAGCAGTACTTC. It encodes CASSQGVGGEAHEQYF.

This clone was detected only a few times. The CDR3 DNA follows: TGTGCCAGCAGGGGCGGGACAGGACGGTCTGGGGCCAACGTCCTGACTTTC. Encoded protein: CASRGGTGRSGANVLTF. The gene calls are TRBV5-4 and TRBJ2-6, with 8 bases identical to TRBD1. CDR1 and CDR2 from the germline V gene are SGHNT and YYREEE (reference sequence). CDR3 size: 17 residues. The trim removed 5 bases at V and 1 base at J, leaving 8 bases unmatched.

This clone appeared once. CDR3 in DNA: TGCGCCAGCAGCTCTGTGGGGGGTCCTGGTCGCTATGGCTACACCTTC. It codes for CASSSVGGPGRYGYTF. The chain has TRBV5-1 and TRBJ1-2, with a tentative D call TRBD1 (5 bases). This CDR3 region has 16 residues. V was cut by 3 bases and J by 4 bases, with 19 bases left in between. CDR1 is SGHRS and CDR2 is YFSETQ in the germline V gene.

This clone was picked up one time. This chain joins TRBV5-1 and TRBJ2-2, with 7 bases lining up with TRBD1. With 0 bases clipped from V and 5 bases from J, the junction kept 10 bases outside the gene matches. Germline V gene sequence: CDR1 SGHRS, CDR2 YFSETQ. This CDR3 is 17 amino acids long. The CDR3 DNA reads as TGCGCCAGCAGCTTGGAGGGGGCAGGGAGAGGTACCGGGGAGCTGTTTTTT. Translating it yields CASSLEGAGRGTGELFF.

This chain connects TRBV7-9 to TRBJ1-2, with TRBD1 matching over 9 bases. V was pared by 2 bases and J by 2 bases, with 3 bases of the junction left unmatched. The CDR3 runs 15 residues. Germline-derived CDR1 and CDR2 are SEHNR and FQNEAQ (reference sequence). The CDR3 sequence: CASSLSGQGNYGYTF. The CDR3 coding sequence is TGTGCCAGCAGCTTAAGCGGACAGGGGAACTATGGCTACACCTTC.

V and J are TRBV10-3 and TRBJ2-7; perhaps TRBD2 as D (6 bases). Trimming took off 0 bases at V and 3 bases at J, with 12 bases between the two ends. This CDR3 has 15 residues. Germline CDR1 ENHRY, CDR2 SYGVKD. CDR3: CAISESNTGGYEQYF. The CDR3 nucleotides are TGTGCCATCAGTGAGTCGAACACCGGGGGCTACGAGCAGTACTTC.

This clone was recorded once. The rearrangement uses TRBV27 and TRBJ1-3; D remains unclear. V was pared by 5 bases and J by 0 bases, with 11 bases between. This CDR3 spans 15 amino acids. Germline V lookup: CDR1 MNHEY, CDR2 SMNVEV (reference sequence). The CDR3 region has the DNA TGTGCCAGCAGTATAACCCGGGGCTCTGGAAACACCATATATTTT. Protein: CASSITRGSGNTIYF.

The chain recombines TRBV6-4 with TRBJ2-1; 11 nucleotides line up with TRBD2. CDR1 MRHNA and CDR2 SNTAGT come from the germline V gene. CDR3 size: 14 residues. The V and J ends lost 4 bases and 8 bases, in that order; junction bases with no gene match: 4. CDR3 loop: CASSGGLAGDEQFF. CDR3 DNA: TGTGCCAGCAGTGGTGGACTAGCGGGCGATGAGCAGTTCTTC.

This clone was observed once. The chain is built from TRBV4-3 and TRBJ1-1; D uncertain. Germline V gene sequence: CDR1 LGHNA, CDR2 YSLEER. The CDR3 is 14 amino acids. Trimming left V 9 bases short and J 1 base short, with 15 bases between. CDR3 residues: CASSPRSGNTEAFF. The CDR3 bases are TGCGCCAGTAGTCCACGTTCGGGGAACACTGAAGCTTTCTTT.

CDR3 sequence: CASSLIQNTEAFF. The CDR3 coding sequence is TGTGCCAGCAGCTTAATCCAGAACACTGAAGCTTTCTTT. The chain is built from TRBV7-3 and TRBJ1-1; D not resolved. Trimming took off 1 base at V and 1 base at J, with 4 bases between the two ends. The CDR3 has 13 residues. Looked up from germline, CDR1 is SGHTA and CDR2 is FQGTGA.

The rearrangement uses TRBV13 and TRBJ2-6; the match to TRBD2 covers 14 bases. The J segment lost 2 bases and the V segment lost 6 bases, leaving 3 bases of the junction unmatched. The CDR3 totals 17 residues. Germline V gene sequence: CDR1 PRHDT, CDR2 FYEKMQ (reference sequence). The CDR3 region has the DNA TGTGCCAGCAGTCCGGGACTAGCGGGAGCTGGGGCCAACGTCCTGACTTTC. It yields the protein CASSPGLAGAGANVLTF.

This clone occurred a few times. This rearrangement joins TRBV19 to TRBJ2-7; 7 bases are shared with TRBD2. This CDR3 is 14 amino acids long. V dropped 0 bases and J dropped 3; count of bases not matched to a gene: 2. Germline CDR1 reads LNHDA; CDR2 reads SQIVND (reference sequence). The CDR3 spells CASSIEGGFYEQYF. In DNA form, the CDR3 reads TGTGCCAGTAGTATAGAGGGAGGGTTCTACGAGCAGTACTTC.

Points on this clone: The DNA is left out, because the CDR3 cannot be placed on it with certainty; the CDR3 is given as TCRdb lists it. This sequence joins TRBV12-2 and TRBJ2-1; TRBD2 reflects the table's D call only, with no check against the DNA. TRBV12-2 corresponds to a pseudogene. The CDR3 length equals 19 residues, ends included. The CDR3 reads CASRLGVAGGSGPYNEQFF.

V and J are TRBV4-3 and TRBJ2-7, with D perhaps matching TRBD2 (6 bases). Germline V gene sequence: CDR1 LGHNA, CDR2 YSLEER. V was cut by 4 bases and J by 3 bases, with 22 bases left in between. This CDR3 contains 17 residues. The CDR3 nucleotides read TGCGCCAGCAGCCGGGGGGAGGTGGAGGCCTTGGGCTACGAGCAGTACTTC. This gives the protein CASSRGEVEALGYEQYF.

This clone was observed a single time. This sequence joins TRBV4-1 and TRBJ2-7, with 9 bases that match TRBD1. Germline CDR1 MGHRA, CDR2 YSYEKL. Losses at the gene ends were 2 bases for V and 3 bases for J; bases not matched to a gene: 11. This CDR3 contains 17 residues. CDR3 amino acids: CASSQHSGTGTVYEQYF. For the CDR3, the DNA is TGCGCCAGCAGCCAACATTCCGGGACAGGGACCGTCTACGAGCAGTACTTC.

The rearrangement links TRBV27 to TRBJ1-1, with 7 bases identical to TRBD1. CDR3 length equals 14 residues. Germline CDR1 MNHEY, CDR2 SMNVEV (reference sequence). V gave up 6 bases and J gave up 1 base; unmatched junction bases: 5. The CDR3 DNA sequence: TGTGCCAGCAGCGCGAGACAGGGGAACACTGAAGCTTTCTTT. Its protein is CASSARQGNTEAFF.

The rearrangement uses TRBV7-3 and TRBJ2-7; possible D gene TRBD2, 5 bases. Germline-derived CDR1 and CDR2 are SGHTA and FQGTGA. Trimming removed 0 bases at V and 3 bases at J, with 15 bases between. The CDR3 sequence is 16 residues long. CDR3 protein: CASSLTGSGIYYEQYF. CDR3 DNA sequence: TGTGCCAGCAGCTTAACGGGGTCGGGGATATACTACGAGCAGTACTTC.

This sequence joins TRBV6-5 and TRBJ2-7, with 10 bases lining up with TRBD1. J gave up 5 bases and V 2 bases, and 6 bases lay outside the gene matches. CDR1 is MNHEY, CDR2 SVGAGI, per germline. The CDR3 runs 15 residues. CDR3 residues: CASSYGRQGANEQYF. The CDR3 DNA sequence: TGTGCCAGCAGTTACGGGAGACAGGGGGCCAACGAGCAGTACTTC.

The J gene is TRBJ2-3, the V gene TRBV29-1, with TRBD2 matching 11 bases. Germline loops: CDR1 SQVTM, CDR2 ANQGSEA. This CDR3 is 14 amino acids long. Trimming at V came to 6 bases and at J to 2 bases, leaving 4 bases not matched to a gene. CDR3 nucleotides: TGCAGCGTGAAACTAGCGGGGGTCACAGATACGCAGTATTTT. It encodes CSVKLAGVTDTQYF.

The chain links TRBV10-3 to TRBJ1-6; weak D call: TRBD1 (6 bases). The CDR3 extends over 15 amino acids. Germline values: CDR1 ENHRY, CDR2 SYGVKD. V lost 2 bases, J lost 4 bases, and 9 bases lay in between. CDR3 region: CAISEDGQYNSPLHF. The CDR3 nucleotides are TGTGCCATCAGTGAGGACGGACAGTATAATTCACCCCTCCACTTT.

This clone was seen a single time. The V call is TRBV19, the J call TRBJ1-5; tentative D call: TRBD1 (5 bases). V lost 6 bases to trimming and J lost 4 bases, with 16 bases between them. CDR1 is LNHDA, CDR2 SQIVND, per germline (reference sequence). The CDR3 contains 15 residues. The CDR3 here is CASRGGQGLNQPQHF. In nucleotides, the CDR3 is TGTGCCAGTAGAGGCGGCCAGGGACTAAATCAGCCCCAGCATTTT.

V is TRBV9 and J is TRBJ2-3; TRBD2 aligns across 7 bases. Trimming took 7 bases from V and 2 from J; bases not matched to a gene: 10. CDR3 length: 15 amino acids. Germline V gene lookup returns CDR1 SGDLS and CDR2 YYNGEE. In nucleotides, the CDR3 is TGTGCCAGCGGACCTGGCGGGGGATCCACAGATACGCAGTATTTT. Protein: CASGPGGGSTDTQYF.